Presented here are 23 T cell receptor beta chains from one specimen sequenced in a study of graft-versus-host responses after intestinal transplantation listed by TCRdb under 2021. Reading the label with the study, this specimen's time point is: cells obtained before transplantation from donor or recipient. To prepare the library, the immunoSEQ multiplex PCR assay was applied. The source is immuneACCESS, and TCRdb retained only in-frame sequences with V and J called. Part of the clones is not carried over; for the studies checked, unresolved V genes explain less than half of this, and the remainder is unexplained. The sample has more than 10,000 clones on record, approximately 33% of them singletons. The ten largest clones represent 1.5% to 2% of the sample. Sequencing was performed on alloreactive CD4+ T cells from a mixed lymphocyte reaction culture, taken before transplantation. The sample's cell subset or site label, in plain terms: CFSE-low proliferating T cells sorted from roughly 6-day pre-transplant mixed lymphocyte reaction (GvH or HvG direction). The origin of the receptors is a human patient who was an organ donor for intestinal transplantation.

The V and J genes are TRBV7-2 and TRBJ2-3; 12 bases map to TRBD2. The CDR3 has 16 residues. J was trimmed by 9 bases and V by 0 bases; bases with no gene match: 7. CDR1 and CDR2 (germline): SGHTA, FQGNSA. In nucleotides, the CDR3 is TGTGCCAGCAGCTTAGCGCTAGCGGGGGGGGGTAAGACGCAGTATTTT. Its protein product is CASSLALAGGGKTQYF.

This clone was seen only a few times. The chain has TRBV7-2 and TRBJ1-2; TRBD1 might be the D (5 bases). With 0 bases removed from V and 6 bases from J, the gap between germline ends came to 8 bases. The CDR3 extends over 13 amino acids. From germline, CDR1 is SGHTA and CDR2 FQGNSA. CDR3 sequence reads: CASSLATGDGYTF. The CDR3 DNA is TGTGCCAGCAGCTTAGCGACGGGGGATGGCTACACCTTC.

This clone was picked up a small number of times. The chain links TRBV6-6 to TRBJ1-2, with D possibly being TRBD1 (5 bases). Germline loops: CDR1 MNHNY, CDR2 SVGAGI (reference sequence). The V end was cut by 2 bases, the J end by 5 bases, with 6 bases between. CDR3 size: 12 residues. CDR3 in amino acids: CASSYRGYGYTF. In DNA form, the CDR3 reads TGTGCCAGCAGTTACCGGGGGTATGGCTACACCTTC.

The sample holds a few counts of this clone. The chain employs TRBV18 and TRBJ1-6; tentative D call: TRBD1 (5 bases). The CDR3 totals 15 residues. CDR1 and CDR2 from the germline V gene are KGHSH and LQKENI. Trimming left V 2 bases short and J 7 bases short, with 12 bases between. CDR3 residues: CASSPVRQSNSPLHF. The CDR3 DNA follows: TGTGCCAGCTCACCAGTTCGACAGTCCAATTCACCCCTCCACTTT.

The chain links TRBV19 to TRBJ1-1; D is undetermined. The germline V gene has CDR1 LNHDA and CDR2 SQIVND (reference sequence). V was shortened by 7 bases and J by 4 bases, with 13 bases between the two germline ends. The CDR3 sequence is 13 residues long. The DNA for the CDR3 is TGTGCCAGTACCCTTACTGGTGGCACTGAAGCTTTCTTT. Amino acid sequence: CASTLTGGTEAFF.

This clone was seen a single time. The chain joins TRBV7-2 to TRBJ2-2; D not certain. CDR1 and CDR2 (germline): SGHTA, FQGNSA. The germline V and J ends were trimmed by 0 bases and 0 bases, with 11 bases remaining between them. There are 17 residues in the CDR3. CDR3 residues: CASSLAFAGTNTGELFF. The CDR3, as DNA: TGTGCCAGCAGCTTAGCGTTTGCAGGAACGAACACCGGGGAGCTGTTTTTT. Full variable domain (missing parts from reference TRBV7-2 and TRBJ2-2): GAGVSQSPSNKVTEKGKDVELRCDPISGHTALYWYRQSLGQGLEFLIYFQGNSAPDKSGLPSDRFSAERTGGSVSTLTIQRTQQEDSAVYLCASSLAFAGTNTGELFFGEGSRLTVL.

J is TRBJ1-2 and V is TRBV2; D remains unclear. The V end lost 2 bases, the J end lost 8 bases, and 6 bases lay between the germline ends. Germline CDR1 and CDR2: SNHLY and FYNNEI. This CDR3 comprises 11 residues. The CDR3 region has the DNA TGTGCCAGCAGTGAAATATTGGGCTACACCTTC. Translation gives CASSEILGYTF. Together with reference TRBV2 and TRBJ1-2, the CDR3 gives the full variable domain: EPEVTQTPSHQVTQMGQEVILRCVPISNHLYFYWYRQILGQKVEFLVSFYNNEISEKSEIFDDQFSVERPDGSNFTLKIRSTKLEDSAMYFCASSEILGYTFGSGTRLTVV.

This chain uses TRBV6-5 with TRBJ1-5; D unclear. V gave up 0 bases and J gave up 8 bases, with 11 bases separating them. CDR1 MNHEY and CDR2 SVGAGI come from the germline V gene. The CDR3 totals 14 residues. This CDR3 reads CASSYSPRSEPQHF. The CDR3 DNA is TGTGCCAGCAGTTACTCTCCGCGTAGTGAGCCCCAGCATTTT.

CDR3 coding DNA: TGCGCCAGCAGCCGACAGGGGAACGGGGCTGAGCAGTTCTTC. The encoded protein is CASSRQGNGAEQFF. This chain connects TRBV5-1 to TRBJ2-1, with 8 nucleotides matching TRBD1. The CDR3 is made up of 14 amino acids. Germline CDR1 reads SGHRS; CDR2 reads YFSETQ. V dropped 4 bases and J dropped 9; count of bases not matched to a gene: 9.

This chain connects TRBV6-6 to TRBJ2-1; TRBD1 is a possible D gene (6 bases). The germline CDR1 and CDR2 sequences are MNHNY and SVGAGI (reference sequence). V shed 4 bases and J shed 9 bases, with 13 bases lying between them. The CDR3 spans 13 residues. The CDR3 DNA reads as TGTGCCAGCAGTTCCGCGAGGGGGATTGAGCAGTTCTTC. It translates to CASSSARGIEQFF.

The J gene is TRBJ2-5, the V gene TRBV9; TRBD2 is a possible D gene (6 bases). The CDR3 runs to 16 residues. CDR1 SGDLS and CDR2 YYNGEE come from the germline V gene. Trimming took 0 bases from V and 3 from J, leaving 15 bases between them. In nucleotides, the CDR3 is TGTGCCAGCAGCGTAGACGGCGGGGTGTATGAAGAGACCCAGTACTTC. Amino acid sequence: CASSVDGGVYEETQYF.

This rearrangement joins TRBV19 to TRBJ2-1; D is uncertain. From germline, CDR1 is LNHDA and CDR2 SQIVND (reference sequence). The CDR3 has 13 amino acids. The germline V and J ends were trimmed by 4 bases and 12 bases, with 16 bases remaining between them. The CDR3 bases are TGTGCCAGTAGTAAGACCCGAGTCGGGTGGCAGTTCTTC. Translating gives CASSKTRVGWQFF.

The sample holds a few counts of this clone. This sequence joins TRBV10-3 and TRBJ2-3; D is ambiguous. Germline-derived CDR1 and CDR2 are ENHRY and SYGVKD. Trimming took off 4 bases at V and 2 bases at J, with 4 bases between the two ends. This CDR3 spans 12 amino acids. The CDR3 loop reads CAISAYTDTQYF. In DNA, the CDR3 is TGTGCCATCAGTGCCTACACAGATACGCAGTATTTT.

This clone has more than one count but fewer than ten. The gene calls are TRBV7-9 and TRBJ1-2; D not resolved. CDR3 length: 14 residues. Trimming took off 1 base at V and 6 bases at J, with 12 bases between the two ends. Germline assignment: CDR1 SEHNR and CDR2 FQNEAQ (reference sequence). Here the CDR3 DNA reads TGTGCCAGCAGCTTAGAGCGGAGGGCCCATGGCTACACCTTC. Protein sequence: CASSLERRAHGYTF.

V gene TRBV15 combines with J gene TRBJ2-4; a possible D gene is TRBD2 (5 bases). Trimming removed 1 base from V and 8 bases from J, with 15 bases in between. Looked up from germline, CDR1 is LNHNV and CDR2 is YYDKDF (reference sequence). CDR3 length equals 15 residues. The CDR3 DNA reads TGTGCCACCAGCAGAGCGGTGGGTGGAGGAGACATTCAGTACTTC. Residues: CATSRAVGGGDIQYF.

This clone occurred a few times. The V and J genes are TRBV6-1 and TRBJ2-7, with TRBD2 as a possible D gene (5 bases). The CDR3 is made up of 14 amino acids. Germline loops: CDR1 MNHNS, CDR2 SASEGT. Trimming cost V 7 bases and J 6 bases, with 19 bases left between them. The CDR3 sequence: CASNPRHPAGEQYF. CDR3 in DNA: TGTGCCAGCAACCCCAGGCACCCCGCGGGCGAGCAGTACTTC.

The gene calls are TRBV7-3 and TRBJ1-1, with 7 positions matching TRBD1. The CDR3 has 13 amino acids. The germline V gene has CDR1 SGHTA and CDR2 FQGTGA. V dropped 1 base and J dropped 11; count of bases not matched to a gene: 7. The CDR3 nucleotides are TGTGCCAGCAGCTTAAACCAGGGGGGAGGTGCTTTCTTT. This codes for CASSLNQGGGAFF.

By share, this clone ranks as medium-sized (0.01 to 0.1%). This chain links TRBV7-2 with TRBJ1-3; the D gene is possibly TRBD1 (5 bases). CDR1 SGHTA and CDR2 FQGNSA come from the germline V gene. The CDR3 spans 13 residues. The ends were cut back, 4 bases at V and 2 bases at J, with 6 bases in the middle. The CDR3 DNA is TGTGCCAGCAGCTCAGGGACTGGAAACACCATATATTTT. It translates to CASSSGTGNTIYF.

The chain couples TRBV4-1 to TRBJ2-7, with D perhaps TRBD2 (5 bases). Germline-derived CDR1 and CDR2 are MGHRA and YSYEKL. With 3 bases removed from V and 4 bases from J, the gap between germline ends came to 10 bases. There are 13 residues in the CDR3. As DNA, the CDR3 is TGCGCCAGCAGCCAGACCGGACTTTACGAGCAGTACTTC. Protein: CASSQTGLYEQYF.

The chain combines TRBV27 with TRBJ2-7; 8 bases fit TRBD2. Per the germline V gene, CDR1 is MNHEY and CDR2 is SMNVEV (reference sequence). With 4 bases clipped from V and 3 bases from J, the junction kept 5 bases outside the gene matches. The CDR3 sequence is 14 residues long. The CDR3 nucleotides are TGTGCCAGCAGTTATCATAGCGGGGTCTACGAGCAGTACTTC. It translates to CASSYHSGVYEQYF.

The CDR3 DNA reads TGTGCCAGCTCACCGGGACTCCAAGAGACCCAGTACTTC. Translation gives CASSPGLQETQYF. The chain recombines TRBV18 with TRBJ2-5; D perhaps matches TRBD2 (6 bases). From germline, CDR1 is KGHSH and CDR2 LQKENI. The CDR3 contains 13 residues. Trimming stripped 3 bases from V and 1 base from J, with 6 bases between.

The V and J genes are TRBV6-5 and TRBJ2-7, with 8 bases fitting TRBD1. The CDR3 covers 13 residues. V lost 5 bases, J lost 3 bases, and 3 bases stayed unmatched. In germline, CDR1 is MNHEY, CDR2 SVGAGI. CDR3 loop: CASSGTGLYEQYF. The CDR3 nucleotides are TGTGCCAGCAGTGGGACAGGTCTCTACGAGCAGTACTTC.

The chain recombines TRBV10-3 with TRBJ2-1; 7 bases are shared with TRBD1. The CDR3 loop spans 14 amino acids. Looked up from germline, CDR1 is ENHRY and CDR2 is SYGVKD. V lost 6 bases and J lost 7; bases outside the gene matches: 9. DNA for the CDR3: TGTGCCATCAGCGACAGGGTCGTTAGAAATGAGCAGTTCTTC. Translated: CAISDRVVRNEQFF.